These 2 T cell receptor beta chains originate from one sample sequenced in a study of CD8 T cells in Susac syndrome. An amount of RNA that ranged from about 0.45 to 1 ug was reverse transcribed with random hexamers. TCRdb used MiXCR to reprocess the immunoSEQ multiplex PCR reads, holding one entry per CDR3 protein. The sample consists of about 90,000 distinct CDR3 sequences, around 96% of them appearing once. The sequenced sample was CD8+ T cells from PBMCs. These receptors came from a human donor with Susac syndrome.

The chain has TRBV6-2 or TRBV6-3 and TRBJ2-7, with TRBD1 matching over 8 bases. CDR3 length equals 15 residues. Trimming cost V 8 bases and J 6 bases; bases outside gene matches: 15. The germline V gene encodes CDR1 MNHEY and CDR2 SVGEGT. CDR3 in amino acids: CASGPHPGQVREQYF. The CDR3 coding sequence is TGTGCCAGCGGACCCCACCCGGGACAGGTTCGCGAGCAGTACTTC.

This chain links TRBV4-1 with TRBJ2-1; D might be TRBD2 (6 bases). There are 14 residues in the CDR3. Trimming took 3 bases from V and 14 from J, leaving 20 bases between them. CDR1 and CDR2 from the germline V gene are MGHRA and YSYEKL. For the CDR3, the DNA is TGCGCCAGCAGCCAGGTTGTCCGGGGGACCCGTGAGTTCTTC. As protein: CASSQVVRGTREFF.